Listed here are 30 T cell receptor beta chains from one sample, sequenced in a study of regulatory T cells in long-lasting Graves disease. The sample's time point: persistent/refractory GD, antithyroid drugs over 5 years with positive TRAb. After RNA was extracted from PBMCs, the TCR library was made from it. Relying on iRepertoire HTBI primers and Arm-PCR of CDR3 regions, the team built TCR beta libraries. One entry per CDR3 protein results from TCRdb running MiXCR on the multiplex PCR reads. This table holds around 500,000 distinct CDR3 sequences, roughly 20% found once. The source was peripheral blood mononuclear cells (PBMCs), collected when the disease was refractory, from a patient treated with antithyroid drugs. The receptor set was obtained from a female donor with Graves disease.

The chain's CDR3 is CASSLLGASGSYEQYF. The CDR3 coding sequence is TGTGCCAGCAGTTTATTGGGGGCTAGCGGCTCCTACGAGCAGTACTTC. The J gene is TRBJ2-7, the V gene TRBV27; tentatively, D is TRBD2 (7 bases). CDR1 and CDR2 from the germline V gene are MNHEY and SMNVEV (reference sequence). The V gene lost 1 base and the J gene lost 0 bases, with 13 bases spanning the gap. There are 16 residues in the CDR3.

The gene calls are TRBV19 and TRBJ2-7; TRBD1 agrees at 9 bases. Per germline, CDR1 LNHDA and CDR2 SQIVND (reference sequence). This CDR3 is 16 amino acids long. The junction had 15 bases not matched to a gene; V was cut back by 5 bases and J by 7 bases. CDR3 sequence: CASSQPSGTGYEEQYF. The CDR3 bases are TGTGCCAGTAGTCAACCTTCCGGGACAGGGTATGAGGAGCAGTACTTC.

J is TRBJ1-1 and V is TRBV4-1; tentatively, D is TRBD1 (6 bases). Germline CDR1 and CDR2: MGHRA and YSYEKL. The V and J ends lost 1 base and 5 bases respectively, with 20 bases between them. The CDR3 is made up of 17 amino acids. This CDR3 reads CASSQGGGRGRGTEAFF. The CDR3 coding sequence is TGCGCCAGCAGCCAAGGAGGGGGGCGTGGACGCGGAACTGAAGCTTTCTTT.

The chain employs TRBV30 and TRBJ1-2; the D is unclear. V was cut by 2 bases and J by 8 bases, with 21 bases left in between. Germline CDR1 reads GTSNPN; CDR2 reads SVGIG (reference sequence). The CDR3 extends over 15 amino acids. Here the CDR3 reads CAWSTKGSITGGYTF. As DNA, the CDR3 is TGTGCCTGGAGTACCAAAGGCAGTATCACGGGAGGCTACACCTTC.

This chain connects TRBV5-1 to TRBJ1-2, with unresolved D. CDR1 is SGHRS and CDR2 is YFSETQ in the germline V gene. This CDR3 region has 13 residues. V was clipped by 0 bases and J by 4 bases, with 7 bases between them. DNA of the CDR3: TGCGCCAGCAGCTTGGTAGACACCTATGGCTACACCTTC. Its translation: CASSLVDTYGYTF.

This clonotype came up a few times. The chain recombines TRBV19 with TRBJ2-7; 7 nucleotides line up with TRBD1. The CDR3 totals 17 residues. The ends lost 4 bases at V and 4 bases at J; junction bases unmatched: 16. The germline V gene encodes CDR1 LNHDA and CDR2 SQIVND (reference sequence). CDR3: CASSTPRPRDSDYEQYF. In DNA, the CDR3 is TGTGCCAGTAGTACCCCTAGACCCCGGGACAGTGATTACGAGCAGTACTTC.

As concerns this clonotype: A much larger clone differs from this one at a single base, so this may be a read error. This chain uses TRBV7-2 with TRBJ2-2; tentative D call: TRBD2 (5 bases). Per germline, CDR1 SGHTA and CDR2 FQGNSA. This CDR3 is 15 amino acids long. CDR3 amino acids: CASILERPNAGELFF. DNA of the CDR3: TGTGCCAGCATCTTAGAGCGGCCGAACGCCGGGGAGCTGTTTTTT.

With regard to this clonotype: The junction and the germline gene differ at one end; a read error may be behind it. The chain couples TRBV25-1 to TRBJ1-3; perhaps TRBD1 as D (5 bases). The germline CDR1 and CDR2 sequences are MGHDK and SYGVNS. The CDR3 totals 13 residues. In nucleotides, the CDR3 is TGTGCCAGCAGTGCCGCGGGGGGGATCACCATGTATTTT. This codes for CASSAAGGITMYF.

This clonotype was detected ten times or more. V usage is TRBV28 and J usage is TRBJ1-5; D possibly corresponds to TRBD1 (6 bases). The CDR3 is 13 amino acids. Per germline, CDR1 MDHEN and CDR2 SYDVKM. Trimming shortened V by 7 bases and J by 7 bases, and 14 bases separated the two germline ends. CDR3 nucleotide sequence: TGTGCCAGCAACACAGGGTTTCAACAGCCCCAGCATTTT. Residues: CASNTGFQQPQHF.

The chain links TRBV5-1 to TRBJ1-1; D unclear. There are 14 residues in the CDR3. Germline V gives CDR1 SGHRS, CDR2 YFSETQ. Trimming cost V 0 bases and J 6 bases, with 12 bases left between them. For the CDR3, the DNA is TGCGCCAGCAGCTTGGATGCCAGTTGGCCTGAAGCTTTCTTT. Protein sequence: CASSLDASWPEAFF.

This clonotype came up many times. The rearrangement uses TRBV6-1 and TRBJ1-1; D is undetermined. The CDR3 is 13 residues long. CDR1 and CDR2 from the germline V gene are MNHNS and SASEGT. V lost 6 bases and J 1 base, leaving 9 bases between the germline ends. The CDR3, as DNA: TGTGCCAGCAGGACAAGAGGGAACACTGAAGCTTTCTTT. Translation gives CASRTRGNTEAFF.

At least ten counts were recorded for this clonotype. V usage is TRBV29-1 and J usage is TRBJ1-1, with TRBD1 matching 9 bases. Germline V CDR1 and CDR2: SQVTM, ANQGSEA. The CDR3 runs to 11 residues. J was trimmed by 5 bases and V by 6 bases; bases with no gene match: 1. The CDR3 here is CSVGQGTEAFF. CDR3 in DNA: TGCAGCGTCGGACAGGGGACTGAAGCTTTCTTT.

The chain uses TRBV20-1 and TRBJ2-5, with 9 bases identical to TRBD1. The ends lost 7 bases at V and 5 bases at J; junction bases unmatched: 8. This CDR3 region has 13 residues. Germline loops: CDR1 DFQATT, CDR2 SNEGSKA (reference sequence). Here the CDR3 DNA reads TGCAGTGTTTGGACAGGGGCGGGGGAGACCCAGTACTTC. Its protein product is CSVWTGAGETQYF.

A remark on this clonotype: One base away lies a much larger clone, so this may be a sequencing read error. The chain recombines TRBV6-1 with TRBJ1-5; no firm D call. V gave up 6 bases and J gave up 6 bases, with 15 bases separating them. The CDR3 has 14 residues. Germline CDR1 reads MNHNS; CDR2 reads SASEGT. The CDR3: CASSPDIFSQPQHF. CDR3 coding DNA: TGTGCCAGCAGCCCAGACATATTCAGTCAGCCCCAGCATTTT.

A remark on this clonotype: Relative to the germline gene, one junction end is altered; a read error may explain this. CDR3 coding DNA: TGTGCCTGGAGTGTAAGGCAGAGAGGGACCGGGGAGCCGTTTTTT. Protein: CAWSVRQRGTGEPFF. The V call is TRBV30, the J call TRBJ2-2; D tentatively reads TRBD1 or TRBD2 (5 bases each). The CDR3 covers 15 residues. Germline-derived CDR1 and CDR2 are GTSNPN and SVGIG (reference sequence).

CDR3: CASRAGTGMSQPQHF. The DNA of the CDR3 is TGTGCCAGCAGGGCTGGAACAGGGATGAGTCAGCCCCAGCATTTT. The chain uses TRBV6-2 or TRBV6-3 and TRBJ1-5, with D possibly being TRBD1 (6 bases). This CDR3 comprises 15 residues. Germline lookup yields CDR1 MNHEY and CDR2 SVGEGT. V gave up 6 bases and J gave up 6 bases, with 18 bases separating them.

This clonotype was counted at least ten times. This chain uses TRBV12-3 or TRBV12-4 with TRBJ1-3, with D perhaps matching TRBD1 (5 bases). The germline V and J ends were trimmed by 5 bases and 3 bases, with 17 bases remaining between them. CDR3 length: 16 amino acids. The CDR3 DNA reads TGTGCCAGCAGTCCCCGACAGAGAAAAGATGGAAACACCATATATTTT. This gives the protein CASSPRQRKDGNTIYF.

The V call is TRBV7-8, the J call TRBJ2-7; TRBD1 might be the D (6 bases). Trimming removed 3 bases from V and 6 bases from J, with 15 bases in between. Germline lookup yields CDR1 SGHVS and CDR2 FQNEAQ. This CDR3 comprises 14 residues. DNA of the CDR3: TGTGCCAGCAGCTTTACCACAGGGTGGGCCGAGCAGTACTTC. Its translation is CASSFTTGWAEQYF.

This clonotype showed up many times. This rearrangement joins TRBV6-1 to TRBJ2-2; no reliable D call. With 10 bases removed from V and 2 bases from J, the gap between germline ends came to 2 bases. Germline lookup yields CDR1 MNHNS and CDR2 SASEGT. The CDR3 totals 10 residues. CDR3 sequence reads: CATNTGELFF. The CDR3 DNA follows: TGTGCCACCAACACCGGGGAGCTGTTTTTT.

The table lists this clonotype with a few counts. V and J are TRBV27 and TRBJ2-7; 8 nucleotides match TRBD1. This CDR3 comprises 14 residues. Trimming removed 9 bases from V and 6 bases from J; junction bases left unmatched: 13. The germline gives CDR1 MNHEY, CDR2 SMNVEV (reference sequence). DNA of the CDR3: TGTGCCAGTAACGTAGGGACAGGCGTCGGCGAGCAGTACTTC. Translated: CASNVGTGVGEQYF.

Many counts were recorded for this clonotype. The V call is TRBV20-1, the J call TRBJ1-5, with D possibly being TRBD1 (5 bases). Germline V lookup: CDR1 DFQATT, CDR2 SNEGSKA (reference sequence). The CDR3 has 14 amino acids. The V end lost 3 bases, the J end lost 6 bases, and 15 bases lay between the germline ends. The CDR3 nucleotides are TGCAGTGCTAGCAGGTGGCAGGGCCCTCAGCCCCAGCATTTT. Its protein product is CSASRWQGPQPQHF.

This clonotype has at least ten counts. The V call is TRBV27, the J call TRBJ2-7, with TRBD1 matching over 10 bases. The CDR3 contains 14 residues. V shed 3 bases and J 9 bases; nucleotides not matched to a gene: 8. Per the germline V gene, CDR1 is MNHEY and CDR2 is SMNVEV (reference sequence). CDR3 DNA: TGTGCCAGCAGTTTCGGGACAGGGGCCCCGAGGCAGTACTTC. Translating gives CASSFGTGAPRQYF.

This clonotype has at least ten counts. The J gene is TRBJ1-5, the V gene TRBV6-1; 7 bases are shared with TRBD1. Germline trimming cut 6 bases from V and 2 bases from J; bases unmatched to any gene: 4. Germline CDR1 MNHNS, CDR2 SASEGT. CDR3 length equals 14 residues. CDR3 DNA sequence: TGTGCCAGCAGCTTAGACAGGGGCAATCAGCCCCAGCATTTT. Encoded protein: CASSLDRGNQPQHF.

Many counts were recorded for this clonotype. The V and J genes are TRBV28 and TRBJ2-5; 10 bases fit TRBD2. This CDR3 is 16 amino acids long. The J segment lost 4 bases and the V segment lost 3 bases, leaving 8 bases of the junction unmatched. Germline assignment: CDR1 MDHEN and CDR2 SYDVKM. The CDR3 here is CASSFTSSGSRETQYF. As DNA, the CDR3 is TGTGCCAGCAGTTTTACCTCTAGCGGGAGTCGAGAGACCCAGTACTTC. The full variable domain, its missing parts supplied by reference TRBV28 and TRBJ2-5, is DVKVTQSSRYLVKRTGEKVFLECVQDMDHENMFWYRQDPGLGLRLIYFSYDVKMKEKGDIPEGYSVSREKKERFSLILESASTNQTSMYLCASSFTSSGSRETQYFGPGTRLLVL.

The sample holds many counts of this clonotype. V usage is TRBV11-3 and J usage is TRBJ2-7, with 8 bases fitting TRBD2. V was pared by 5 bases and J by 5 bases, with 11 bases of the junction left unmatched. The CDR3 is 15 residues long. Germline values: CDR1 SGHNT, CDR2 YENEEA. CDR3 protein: CASSRIAGYSDEQYF. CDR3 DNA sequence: TGTGCCAGCAGCCGAATAGCGGGGTACTCTGACGAGCAGTACTTC.

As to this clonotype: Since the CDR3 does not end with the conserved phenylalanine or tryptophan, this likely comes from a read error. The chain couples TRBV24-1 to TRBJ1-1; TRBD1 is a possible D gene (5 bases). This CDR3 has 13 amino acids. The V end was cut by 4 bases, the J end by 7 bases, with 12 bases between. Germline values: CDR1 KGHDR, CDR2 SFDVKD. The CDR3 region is CATSEPGQGEAFL. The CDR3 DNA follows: TGTGCCACCAGTGAGCCGGGGCAGGGTGAAGCTTTCCTT.

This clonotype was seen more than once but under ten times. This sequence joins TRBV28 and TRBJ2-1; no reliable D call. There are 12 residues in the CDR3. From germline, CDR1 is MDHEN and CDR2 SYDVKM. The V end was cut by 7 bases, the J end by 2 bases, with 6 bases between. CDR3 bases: TGTGCCAGCATGGGCGCCTACAATGAGCAGTTCTTC. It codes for CASMGAYNEQFF.

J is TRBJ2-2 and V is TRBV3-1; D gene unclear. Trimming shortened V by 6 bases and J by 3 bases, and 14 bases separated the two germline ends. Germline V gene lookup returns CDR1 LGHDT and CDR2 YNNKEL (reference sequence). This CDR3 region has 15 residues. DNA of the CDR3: TGTGCCAGCAGGCTCATGACTTCGGACACCGGGGAGCTGTTTTTT. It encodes CASRLMTSDTGELFF.

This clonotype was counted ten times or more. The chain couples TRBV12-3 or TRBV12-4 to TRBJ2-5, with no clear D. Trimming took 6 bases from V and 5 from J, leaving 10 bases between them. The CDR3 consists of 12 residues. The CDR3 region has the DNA TGTGCCAGCAGAACCATTGGGGAGACCCAGTACTTC. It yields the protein CASRTIGETQYF.

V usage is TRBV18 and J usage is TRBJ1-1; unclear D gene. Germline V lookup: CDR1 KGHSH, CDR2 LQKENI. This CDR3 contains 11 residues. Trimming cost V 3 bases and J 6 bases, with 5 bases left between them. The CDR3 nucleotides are TGTGCCAGCTCACCTTGGCCTGAAGCTTTCTTT. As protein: CASSPWPEAFF.